These T cell receptor beta chains were read from a single sample in a study of shared clonotypes between healthy human individuals. The data were produced by immunoSEQ multiplex PCR, yet TCRdb's version contains in-frame clones alone and is incomplete. The repertoire holds over 2 million clones, with 85% to 95% as singletons. The sequenced sample was naive CD4+ T cells from PBMCs. These receptor sequences come from a man younger than 30 in good health. Some clones in this sample may be carry-over from other donors' samples. The CDR3 runs from the conserved cysteine through the conserved F or W.

V: TRBV5-4
CDR3: CASSLRGSTEAFF

V: TRBV27
CDR3: CASSYGTSGRYNEQFF

V: TRBV4-2
CDR3: CASSQPQGGTEAFF

V: TRBV10-3
CDR3: CAISRGELPNEQFF

V: TRBV28
CDR3: CASALSSYNEQFF

V: TRBV6-5
CDR3: CASSSYRVQETQYF

V: TRBV5-1
CDR3: CASRGSTTGETQYF

V: TRBV11-2
CDR3: CASSLDRWRETQYF

V: TRBV6-5
CDR3: CASSYDRGYGYTF

V: TRBV18
CDR3: CASSKTGWGEKLFF

V: TRBV7-9
CDR3: CASSLVLTSGNAGELFF

V: TRBV2
CDR3: CASSEALEGRGRTEAFF

V: TRBV18
CDR3: CASSIRGTEAFF

V: TRBV7-2
CDR3: CASSSGYNEQFF

V: TRBV25-1
CDR3: CASSDPEGGNTEAFF

V: TRBV5-5
CDR3: CASSPDPLLAKNIQYF

V: TRBV5-4
CDR3: CASSLPGTGSYEQYF

V: TRBV29-1
CDR3: CSVEGATGTGGDEQYF

V: TRBV30
CDR3: CAWSPSYEQYF

V: TRBV19
CDR3: CASSIFGTSASYEQYF

V: TRBV5-1
CDR3: CATKGEDNYNEQFF

V: TRBV18
CDR3: CASSTADTQYF

V: TRBV2
CDR3: CASRNLRGRGEQYF

V: TRBV5-1
CDR3: CASQGLYSYNEQFF

V: TRBV28
CDR3: CASSLAGIGSPLHF

V: TRBV28
CDR3: CASSSQETQYF

V: TRBV7-3
CDR3: CASSSGTSETQYF

V: TRBV28
CDR3: CASCLGTGERQPQHF

V: TRBV6-5
CDR3: CASKTGTDTGELFF

V: TRBV5-1
CDR3: CASSATGDQPQHF

V: TRBV18
CDR3: CASSSNRQGTWEQYF

V: TRBV4-2
CDR3: CASSSRPFSGTSTDTQYF

V: TRBV10-3
CDR3: CAIQKAPPNTGELFF

V: TRBV28
CDR3: CASSDRERPPLNTEAFF

V: TRBV11-2
CDR3: CASSLVLRDTEAFF

V: TRBV7-9
CDR3: CASSLTPSGRYNEQFF

V: TRBV30
CDR3: CAWSVRLAGAGYNEQFF

V: TRBV7-9
CDR3: CASSLGATSYNEQFF

V: TRBV27
CDR3: CASSLGLETDTQYF

V: TRBV10-3
CDR3: CAIGTGSPYNEQFF

V: TRBV28
CDR3: CASETTGGLSGYTF

V: TRBV7-9
CDR3: CASSSGPNTGELFF

V: TRBV7-2
CDR3: CASSPFPPAVSGNTIYF

V: TRBV7-9
CDR3: CASSPTGTPNTEAFF

V: TRBV5-1
CDR3: CASSPTSGRSYNEQFF

V: TRBV6-5
CDR3: CASSYSLGVRETQYF